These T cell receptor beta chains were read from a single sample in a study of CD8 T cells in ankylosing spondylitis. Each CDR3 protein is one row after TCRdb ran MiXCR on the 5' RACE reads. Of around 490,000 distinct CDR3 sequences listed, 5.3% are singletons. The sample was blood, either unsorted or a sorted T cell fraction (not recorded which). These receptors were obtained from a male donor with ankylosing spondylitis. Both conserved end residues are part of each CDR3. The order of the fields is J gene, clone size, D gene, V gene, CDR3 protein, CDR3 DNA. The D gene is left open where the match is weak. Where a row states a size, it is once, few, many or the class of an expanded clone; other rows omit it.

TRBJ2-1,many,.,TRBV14,CASSQALYNEQFF,TGTGCCAGCAGCCAAGCCCTGTACAATGAGCAGTTCTTC
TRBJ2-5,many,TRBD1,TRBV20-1,CSARQGAYETQYF,TGCAGTGCCAGACAGGGGGCGTATGAGACCCAGTACTTC
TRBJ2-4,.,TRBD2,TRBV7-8,CASSSRTSGSVQYF,TGTGCCAGCAGCTCAAGGACTAGCGGGAGTGTTCAGTACTTC
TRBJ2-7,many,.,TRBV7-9,CASFSVKGPAKQYF,TGTGCCAGTTTTTCGGTCAAGGGTCCCGCCAAGCAGTACTTC
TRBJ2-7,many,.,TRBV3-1,CASSLSMDEQYF,TGTGCCAGCAGCCTCAGCATGGACGAGCAGTACTTC
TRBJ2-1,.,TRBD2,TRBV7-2,CASSNSGRAYNEQFF,TGTGCCAGCAGCAATAGCGGGAGGGCCTACAATGAGCAGTTCTTC
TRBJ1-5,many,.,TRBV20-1,CSARDEQGGNQPQHF,TGCAGTGCTAGAGATGAGCAGGGAGGGAATCAGCCCCAGCATTTT
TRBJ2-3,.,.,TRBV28,CASSLRGMTDTQYF,TGTGCCAGCAGTTTAAGGGGGATGACAGATACGCAGTATTTT
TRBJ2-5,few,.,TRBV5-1,CASSLEGARETQYF,TGCGCCAGCAGCTTGGAAGGGGCCAGGGAGACCCAGTACTTC
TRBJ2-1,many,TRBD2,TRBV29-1,CSVIRGGGYNEQFF,TGCAGCGTTATCCGGGGGGGCGGTTACAATGAGCAGTTCTTC
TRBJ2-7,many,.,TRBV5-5,CASSLRPTPYEQYF,TGTGCCAGCAGCTTGCGCCCCACCCCTTACGAGCAGTACTTC
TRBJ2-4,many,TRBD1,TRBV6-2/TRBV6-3,CASSKLTGGPAKNIQYF,TGTGCCAGCAGTAAACTAACAGGGGGCCCGGCCAAAAACATTCAGTACTTC
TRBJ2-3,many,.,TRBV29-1,CSVGDSTDTQYF,TGCAGCGTCGGGGACAGCACAGATACGCAGTATTTT
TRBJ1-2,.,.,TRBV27,CASSEHKIAGYGYTF,TGTGCCAGCAGTGAGCATAAGATCGCCGGATATGGCTACACCTTC
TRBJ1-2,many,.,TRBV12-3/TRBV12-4,CASRPINGYTF,TGTGCCAGCCGCCCTATCAATGGCTACACCTTC
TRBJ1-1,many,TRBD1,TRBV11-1,CASSLGRDRGTEAFF,TGTGCCAGCAGCTTAGGCCGGGACAGGGGTACTGAAGCTTTCTTT
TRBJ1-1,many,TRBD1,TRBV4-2,CASSQERGQALDTEAFF,TGTGCCAGCAGCCAAGAGAGGGGACAGGCCCTGGACACTGAAGCTTTCTTT
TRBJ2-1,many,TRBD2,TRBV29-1,CSVEGLAGYNEQFF,TGCAGCGTTGAGGGACTAGCGGGCTACAATGAGCAGTTCTTC
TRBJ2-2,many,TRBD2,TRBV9,CASSVAERGGTNTGELFF,TGTGCCAGCAGCGTAGCTGAGCGGGGGGGAACGAACACCGGGGAGCTGTTTTTT
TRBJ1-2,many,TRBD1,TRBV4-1,CASSQTRQGAPLYGYTF,TGCGCCAGCAGCCAAACCAGACAGGGGGCTCCACTCTATGGCTACACCTTC
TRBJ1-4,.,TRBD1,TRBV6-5,CASSYSGTVGEKLFF,TGTGCCAGCAGTTACTCAGGGACAGTGGGTGAAAAACTGTTTTTT
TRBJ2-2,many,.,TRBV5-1,CASSLALNTGELFF,TGCGCCAGCAGCTTGGCGCTGAACACCGGGGAGCTGTTTTTT
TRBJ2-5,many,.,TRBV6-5,CASSYSTAETQYF,TGTGCCAGCAGTTACTCGACCGCAGAGACCCAGTACTTC
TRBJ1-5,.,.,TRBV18,CASSPGLLNNQPQHF,TGTGCCAGCTCACCTGGACTCCTTAACAATCAGCCCCAGCATTTT
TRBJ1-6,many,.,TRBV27,CASSTGLAPLHF,TGTGCCAGCAGTACAGGGTTGGCACCCCTCCACTTT
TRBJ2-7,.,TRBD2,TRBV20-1,CSARDQPGGPSEQYF,TGCAGTGCTAGAGATCAGCCGGGAGGGCCTTCCGAGCAGTACTTC
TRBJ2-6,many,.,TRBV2,CASGGNVLTF,TGTGCCAGCGGAGGCAACGTCCTGACTTTC
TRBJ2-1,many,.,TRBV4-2,CASSVRGGLRYNEQFF,TGTGCCAGCAGCGTTCGCGGGGGCTTGAGGTACAATGAGCAGTTCTTC
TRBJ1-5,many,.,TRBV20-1,CSAGAGNQPQHF,TGCAGTGCCGGCGCGGGCAATCAGCCCCAGCATTTT
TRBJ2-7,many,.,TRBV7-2,CASSLGPSGLGPYEQYF,TGTGCCAGCAGCTTAGGCCCCTCTGGACTGGGCCCCTACGAGCAGTACTTC
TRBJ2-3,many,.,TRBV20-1,CSARDPRQDTDTQYF,TGCAGTGCTAGAGATCCTCGACAGGACACAGATACGCAGTATTTT
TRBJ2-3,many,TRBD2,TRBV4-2,CASSQAGSGGSTQYF,TGTGCCAGCAGCCAAGCCGGCAGCGGGGGGAGTACGCAGTATTTT
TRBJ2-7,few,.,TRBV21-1,CASSKEIRDGVGISPYEQYF,TGTGCCAGCAGCAAAGAAATAAGGGACGGTGTAGGCATCTCCCCCTACGAGCAGTACTTC
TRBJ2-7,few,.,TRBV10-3,CAISASGYEQYF,TGTGCCATCAGTGCATCAGGCTACGAGCAGTACTTC
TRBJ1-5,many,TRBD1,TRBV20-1,CSATLTGGDQPQHF,TGCAGTGCTACTTTGACAGGGGGCGATCAGCCCCAGCATTTT
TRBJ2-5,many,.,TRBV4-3,CASSPLGTLGETQYF,TGCGCCAGCAGCCCATTAGGGACATTGGGAGAGACCCAGTACTTC
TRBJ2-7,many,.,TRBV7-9,CASNLGGSREQYF,TGTGCCAGCAACCTAGGCGGGTCTCGGGAGCAGTACTTC
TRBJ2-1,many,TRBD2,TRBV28,CASSWLAGDEVEQFF,TGTGCCAGCAGTTGGCTAGCGGGAGACGAGGTTGAGCAGTTCTTC
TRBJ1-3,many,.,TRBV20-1,CSAREPGTHSGNTIYF,TGCAGTGCTAGAGAACCTGGGACTCACTCTGGAAACACCATATATTTT
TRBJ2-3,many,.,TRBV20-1,CSARGTRDTSTDTQYF,TGCAGTGCTAGGGGGACCCGAGACACTAGCACAGATACGCAGTATTTT
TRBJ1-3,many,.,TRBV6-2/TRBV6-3,CASSYRRQSSGNTIYF,TGTGCCAGCAGTTACCGGCGACAGTCCTCTGGAAACACCATATATTTT
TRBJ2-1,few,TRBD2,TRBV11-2,CASSVGTSGSYNEQFF,TGTGCCAGCAGCGTTGGGACTAGCGGATCTTACAATGAGCAGTTCTTC
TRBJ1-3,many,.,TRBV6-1,CASSPTGARAGNTIYF,TGTGCCAGCAGTCCTACAGGTGCGAGGGCTGGAAACACCATATATTTT
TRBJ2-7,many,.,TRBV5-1,CASSLETGYTYEQYF,TGCGCCAGCAGCTTGGAAACTGGGTACACCTACGAGCAGTACTTC
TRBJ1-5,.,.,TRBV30,CAWSEGGFGNQPQHF,TGTGCCTGGAGTGAAGGAGGTTTTGGGAATCAGCCCCAGCATTTT
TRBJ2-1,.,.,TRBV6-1,CASSEGSGEQFF,TGTGCCAGCAGCGAGGGGAGTGGTGAGCAGTTCTTC
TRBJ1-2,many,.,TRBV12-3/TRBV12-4,CASSFRLSGFYGYTF,TGTGCCAGCAGTTTTAGATTATCGGGGTTCTATGGCTACACCTTC
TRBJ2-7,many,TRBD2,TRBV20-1,CSALGLAGAYEQYF,TGCAGTGCGTTGGGACTAGCGGGGGCCTACGAGCAGTACTTC
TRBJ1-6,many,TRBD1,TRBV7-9,CASSFGVSRDSYPLHF,TGTGCCAGCAGCTTCGGTGTGTCACGGGACAGTTACCCCCTCCACTTT
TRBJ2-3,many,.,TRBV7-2,CASSLVPRPDTQYF,TGTGCCAGCAGCTTAGTCCCTAGGCCAGATACGCAGTATTTT
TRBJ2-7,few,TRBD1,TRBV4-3,CASSQRADRVHEQYF,TGCGCCAGCAGCCAAAGGGCGGACAGGGTCCACGAGCAGTACTTC
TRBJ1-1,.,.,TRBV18,CASSPTGEAFF,TGTGCCAGCTCACCAACGGGTGAAGCTTTCTTT
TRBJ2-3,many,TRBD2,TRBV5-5,CASSTGLADSTDTQYF,TGTGCCAGCAGCACCGGACTAGCGGACAGCACAGATACGCAGTATTTT
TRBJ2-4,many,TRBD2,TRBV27,CASSLRTSSDLAKNIQYF,TGTGCCAGCAGTCTTAGGACTAGCAGCGATTTAGCCAAAAACATTCAGTACTTC